Each of the 18 T cell receptor beta chains below was sequenced from the same sample in a study of cytomegalovirus exposure and HLA in healthy donors. A multiplex PCR was run with 60 Vbeta primers and 13 Jbeta primers. The protocol was immunoSEQ multiplex PCR, while the TCRdb copy is restricted to in-frame clones and leaves out a portion. The sample has more than 90,000 clones; about 80% are singletons. What was sequenced was PBMCs. These receptors were taken from a man aged 30 to 45 in good health and CMV-seronegative.

V and J are TRBV6-1 and TRBJ2-7; 9 positions match TRBD1. This CDR3 is built from 13 residues. Germline trimming cut 0 bases from V and 11 bases from J; bases unmatched to any gene: 5. CDR1 and CDR2 (germline): MNHNS, SASEGT. In DNA form, the CDR3 reads TGTGCCAGCAGTGAAGCTGGGACAGGGTTTGAGTACGTC. This encodes CASSEAGTGFEYV.

As for this clone: This CDR3 is also generated by other DNA sequences in the sample. The V gene is TRBV11-2, the J gene TRBJ2-7; 9 positions match TRBD1. The CDR3 length is 13 residues. After removal of 3 bases from V and 4 bases from J, the junction contained 1 base not matched to a gene. CDR1 SGHAT and CDR2 FQNNGV come from the germline V gene. The CDR3 region is CASSFGTGYEQYF. For the CDR3, the DNA is TGTGCCAGCAGCTTCGGGACAGGGTACGAGCAGTACTTC.

J is TRBJ2-1 and V is TRBV18; unclear D gene. The CDR3 is made up of 11 amino acids. Trimming cost V 0 bases and J 10 bases, with 4 bases left between them. Germline CDR1 is KGHSH and CDR2 is LQKENI. The CDR3 DNA reads TGTGCCAGCTCACCACCGGGCGAGCAGTTCTTC. The encoded protein is CASSPPGEQFF.

This clone has just a few counts. V gene TRBV2 combines with J gene TRBJ2-1; the match to TRBD1 covers 9 bases. Germline assignment: CDR1 SNHLY and CDR2 FYNNEI. The CDR3 has 12 amino acids. The trim removed 6 bases at V and 10 bases at J, leaving 4 bases unmatched. The chain's CDR3 is CASRNRGLEQFF. The CDR3 DNA reads as TGTGCCAGCAGGAACAGGGGGCTAGAGCAGTTCTTC. The full variable domain, rest sourced from reference TRBV2 and TRBJ2-1, is EPEVTQTPSHQVTQMGQEVILRCVPISNHLYFYWYRQILGQKVEFLVSFYNNEISEKSEIFDDQFSVERPDGSNFTLKIRSTKLEDSAMYFCASRNRGLEQFFGPGTRLTVL.

The chain couples TRBV9 to TRBJ1-3; D is perhaps TRBD1 (6 bases). Germline CDR1 reads SGDLS; CDR2 reads YYNGEE. This CDR3 has 17 residues. Trimming left V 3 bases short and J 0 bases short, with 16 bases between. The CDR3 DNA reads as TGTGCCAGCAGCGATGGACCGGGACATTCCTCTGGAAACACCATATATTTT. It encodes CASSDGPGHSSGNTIYF.

Only one count was recorded for this clone. The chain combines TRBV5-6 with TRBJ1-2, with D maybe TRBD1 (5 bases). The CDR3 has 15 amino acids. V was pared by 4 bases and J by 7 bases, with 20 bases between. The germline V gene has CDR1 SGHDT and CDR2 YYEEEE. The CDR3 reads CASSPWTPNTGGYTF. As DNA, the CDR3 is TGTGCCAGCAGCCCTTGGACACCAAATACGGGTGGCTACACCTTC.

This chain connects TRBV5-1 to TRBJ2-1; 10 bases line up with TRBD2. Germline V gene data show CDR1 as SGHRS and CDR2 as YFSETQ. V trimming: 3 bases; J trimming: 0 bases; junction bases outside the gene matches: 9. The CDR3 contains 18 residues. CDR3 nucleotide sequence: TGCGCCAGCAGCTCTTTAGCGGGGGGCCTAAGCTCCTACAATGAGCAGTTCTTC. It specifies CASSSLAGGLSSYNEQFF.

The chain has TRBV5-1 and TRBJ1-1; 8 nucleotides line up with TRBD1. This CDR3 contains 14 residues. Germline-derived CDR1 and CDR2 are SGHRS and YFSETQ. V shed 4 bases, J shed 5 bases, and the junction held 7 bases outside the gene matches. The CDR3 loop reads CASSEQGVRTEAFF. CDR3 DNA sequence: TGCGCCAGCAGCGAACAGGGGGTAAGGACTGAAGCTTTCTTT.

This clone was detected a few times. The rearrangement uses TRBV12-1 and TRBJ1-5. TRBV12-1 is deemed a pseudogene. CDR3 length equals 11 residues. The CDR3 DNA reads TGTGCCAGCAGCCTAGAGCAGCCCCAGCATTTT. Its translation is CASSLEQPQHF.

The chain is built from TRBV6-6 and TRBJ2-5; 8 positions match TRBD1. This CDR3 has 14 amino acids. Germline CDR1 MNHNY, CDR2 SVGAGI (reference sequence). V was pared by 5 bases and J by 7 bases, with 9 bases of the junction left unmatched. The CDR3 sequence: CASSPGQGVWTQYF. The CDR3, as DNA: TGTGCCAGCAGTCCCGGACAGGGAGTGTGGACCCAGTACTTC.

This clone was counted only a few times. The chain has TRBV7-9 and TRBJ1-1; 11 nucleotides match TRBD1. This CDR3 is 15 amino acids long. The trim removed 5 bases at V and 5 bases at J, leaving 7 bases unmatched. CDR1 and CDR2 (germline): SEHNR, FQNEAQ (reference sequence). As DNA, the CDR3 is TGTGCCAGCAGCCGGACAGGGGGCGCGCGTACTGAAGCTTTCTTT. Its translation is CASSRTGGARTEAFF. The variable domain in full, completed from reference TRBV7-9 and TRBJ1-1, reads DTGVSQNPRHKITKRGQNVTFRCDPISEHNRLYWYRQTLGQGPEFLTYFQNEAQLEKSRLLSDRFSAERPKGSFSTLEIQRTEQGDSAMYLCASSRTGGARTEAFFGQGTRLTVV.

This chain connects TRBV4-2 to TRBJ2-6; 11 positions agree with TRBD2. The CDR3 consists of 19 residues. The germline V gene has CDR1 LGHNA and CDR2 YNFKEQ. V shed 4 bases and J 0 bases; nucleotides not matched to a gene: 8. The CDR3 region has the DNA TGTGCCAGCAGCCGAAAGTCGGGGACTAGCGGCTCTGGGGCCAACGTCCTGACTTTC. Translation gives CASSRKSGTSGSGANVLTF.

The V call is TRBV6-6, the J call TRBJ1-3, with 10 bases matching TRBD1. This CDR3 has 16 residues. The V segment lost 5 bases and the J segment 1 base; nucleotides outside the gene matches: 5. Germline V gives CDR1 MNHNY, CDR2 SVGAGI (reference sequence). CDR3 DNA sequence: TGTGCCAGCAGTGCCGGGACAGGGGCTTCTGGAAACACCATATATTTT. It encodes CASSAGTGASGNTIYF.

J is TRBJ2-2 and V is TRBV9, with TRBD2 as a possible D gene (6 bases). Trimming removed 0 bases at V and 5 bases at J, with 11 bases between. Germline assignment: CDR1 SGDLS and CDR2 YYNGEE. The CDR3 contains 15 residues. The CDR3 nucleotides are TGTGCCAGCAGCGTAGGGGGGGAGAAAACCGGGGAGCTGTTTTTT. The encoded protein is CASSVGGEKTGELFF.

This chain's CDR3 is CASSQGTSGGLSYQETQYF. The CDR3, as DNA: TGTGCCAGCAGCCAAGGGACTAGCGGGGGCTTATCGTACCAAGAGACCCAGTACTTC. The genes are TRBV4-2 and TRBJ2-5; 13 positions agree with TRBD2. The CDR3 contains 19 residues. Losses at the gene ends were 1 base for V and 0 bases for J; bases not matched to a gene: 8. Per the germline V gene, CDR1 is LGHNA and CDR2 is YNFKEQ.

This sequence joins TRBV2 and TRBJ1-1, with D hard to call. V lost 7 bases to trimming and J lost 0 bases, with 18 bases between them. The CDR3 runs to 16 residues. From germline, CDR1 is SNHLY and CDR2 FYNNEI. CDR3 residues: CASKRFGASMNTEAFF. CDR3 in DNA: TGTGCCAGCAAACGATTCGGAGCGTCCATGAACACTGAAGCTTTCTTT.

In its sample, this clone was seen once. The chain is built from TRBV10-3 and TRBJ2-1; D is undetermined. The CDR3 contains 14 residues. V was pared by 0 bases and J by 4 bases, with 7 bases between. The germline CDR1 and CDR2 sequences are ENHRY and SYGVKD. The CDR3: CAISESGSYNEQFF. The CDR3 region has the DNA TGTGCCATCAGTGAGTCGGGCAGTTACAATGAGCAGTTCTTC.

This clone appeared a few times. The chain couples TRBV2 to TRBJ1-1; D might be TRBD1 (6 bases). Per the germline V gene, CDR1 is SNHLY and CDR2 is FYNNEI. The CDR3 extends over 14 amino acids. V was trimmed by 4 bases and J by 3 bases, leaving 12 bases between them. CDR3 DNA: TGTGCCAGCAGTGTTGAGGGGGGGGACACTGAAGCTTTCTTT. Translating it yields CASSVEGGDTEAFF.